This T cell receptor (beta chain) was recorded in a study of OX40 agonist ivuxolimab in advanced cancers. On the study more broadly: Patients were infused with ivuxolimab every 2 weeks at 0.01 to 10 mg/kg.

V lost 4 bases and J lost 0, with 9 bases in between. This CDR3 region has 15 residues. Germline CDR1 reads MNHNY; CDR2 reads SVGAGI (reference sequence). Profiled with immunoSEQ multiplex PCR; TCRdb holds only in-frame clones, not every one. The table has 45,000 to 50,000 clones, about 88% seen once; the top ten hold approximately 2%. This receptor was obtained from an adult with an advanced solid tumor such as melanoma, head and neck, liver or kidney cancer. V and J are TRBV6-6 and TRBJ1-4; the D is unclear. Specimen: CD4+ or CD8+ T cells sorted from blood, collected in a trial of the OX40 agonist ivuxolimab. CDR3 coding DNA: TGTGCCAGCAGTTTGGGCGACGCAACTAATGAAAAACTGTTTTTT. This encodes CASSLGDATNEKLFF.